This entry describes one TCR beta chain. This entry comes from a study of control samples from healthy donors and cancer patients. Sequencing used immunoSEQ multiplex PCR; TCRdb keeps in-frame clones, though not all of them. The data show 130,000 or so clones, with over 75% seen just once and more than 2.5% held by the top ten. The CDR3 totals 13 residues. Germline assignment: CDR1 MNHNY and CDR2 SVGAGI (reference sequence). V dropped 6 bases and J dropped 3; count of bases not matched to a gene: 5. The rearrangement links TRBV6-6 to TRBJ2-7; 7 bases match TRBD1. This TCR was recovered from a man between 50 and 59 years old in good health. The specimen was blood. In DNA, the CDR3 is TGTGCCAGCAGCCCCCCAGGGGGCTACGAGCAGTACTTC. As protein: CASSPPGGYEQYF.